These T cell receptor beta chains were read from a single sample in a study of radiation and T cells in renal cell carcinoma. Assay used: immunoSEQ multiplex PCR; TCRdb lists only in-frame clones, some missing. The repertoire includes roughly 53,000 clones, around 83% of them detected once, and 25% to 35% sits in the top ten. The input for sequencing was blood, taken from a patient whose treatment included radiotherapy and nephrectomy. Every receptor here comes from a woman aged 70-85 years with renal cell carcinoma. Each CDR3 is given with its conserved first and last residue. A D gene is named only where the DNA matches it firmly. Size is omitted from some rows. Given values are once, few, many or a class for expanded clones.

TRBV6-4	TRBD2	-	TRBJ2-1	TGTGCCAGCAGTGACCGAACGCGTAGCGGGGGGCCGGAGTCTCACTACAATGAGCAGTTCTTC	CASSDRTRSGGPESHYNEQFF
TRBV4-1	-	-	TRBJ1-2	TGCGCCAGCAGCCAAGCCCCAGGGGATAACTATGGCTACACCTTC	CASSQAPGDNYGYTF
TRBV7-9	TRBD1	-	TRBJ1-1	TGTGCCAGCAGCCTATACGGACAGGGAAACACTGAAGCTTTCTTT	CASSLYGQGNTEAFF
TRBV19	TRBD2	-	TRBJ2-5	TGTGCCAGTAGTCCTAGCGGTTCGGAGACCCAGTACTTC	CASSPSGSETQYF
TRBV25-1	TRBD1	-	TRBJ1-1	TGTGCCAGCAGTGAATATGCCGGGACAGGGGCTAAAGCTTTCTTT	CASSEYAGTGAKAFF
TRBV10-3	TRBD2	-	TRBJ2-1	TGTGCCATAAGGACTAGCGGGGGGAATGAGCAGTTCTTC	CAIRTSGGNEQFF
TRBV19	TRBD1	-	TRBJ1-3	TGTGCCAGTAGTATCCAGGGGGCTGGAAACACCATATATTTT	CASSIQGAGNTIYF
TRBV28	-	-	TRBJ1-2	TGTGCCAGCAGTTTCTACAGGGATGGCTACACCTTC	CASSFYRDGYTF
TRBV19	TRBD1	-	TRBJ1-1	TGTGCCAGTAGTGGGGGAGGGGGACAGCCAATGAACACTGAAGCTTTCTTT	CASSGGGGQPMNTEAFF
TRBV5-4	-	-	TRBJ1-4	TGTGCCAGCAGCTTGGCCAACAGGGCTGATGAAAAACTGTTTTTT	CASSLANRADEKLFF
TRBV4-3	-	-	TRBJ2-7	TGCGCCAGCAGCCCTTATCTAGGGGCCCCTAACGAGCAGTACTTC	CASSPYLGAPNEQYF
TRBV15	-	-	TRBJ1-2	TGTGCCACCAGCAGTGGTTTCCTTACTTCCTATGGCTACACCTTC	CATSSGFLTSYGYTF
TRBV27	-	-	TRBJ2-3	TGTGCCAGCAGTTTCGGAGGCGATACGCAGTATTTT	CASSFGGDTQYF
TRBV27	-	-	TRBJ2-2	TGTGCCAGCAGCCAATGGGATGGCACCGGGGAGCTGTTTTTT	CASSQWDGTGELFF
TRBV29-1	-	few	TRBJ1-4	TGCAGCGTTGTTGGGGGGAGGCATGAAAAACTGTTTTTT	CSVVGGRHEKLFF
TRBV6-5	-	-	TRBJ1-6	TGTGCCAGCGGGGCGGGCAATCGAAATTCACCCCTCCACTTT	CASGAGNRNSPLHF
TRBV30	-	-	TRBJ2-2	TGTGCCTGGAGTTTATGGGGCGCGAACACCGGGGAGCTGTTTTTT	CAWSLWGANTGELFF
TRBV18	-	-	TRBJ1-2	TGTGCCAGCTCACCACCGTCAGCGAGAGCTAACTATGGCTACACCTTC	CASSPPSARANYGYTF
TRBV2	TRBD2	-	TRBJ2-7	TGTGCCAGCGGGCCGGGGGGCTACGAGCAGTACTTC	CASGPGGYEQYF
TRBV6-4	TRBD1	-	TRBJ2-6	TGTGCCAGCAGTGACTCAGGGGGCCCCACTGGGGCCAACGTCCTGACTTTC	CASSDSGGPTGANVLTF
TRBV4-1	-	-	TRBJ2-2	TGCGCCAGCAGCCAAGAGGCCTCCCGAGCCGGGGAGCTGTTTTTT	CASSQEASRAGELFF
TRBV7-6	-	-	TRBJ1-6	TGTGCCAGCAGCTTAAAGGCCGATAATTCACCCCTCCACTTT	CASSLKADNSPLHF
TRBV20-1	-	-	TRBJ2-7	TGCAGTGCACCTTCTGTCCACGAGCAGTACTTC	CSAPSVHEQYF
TRBV6-6	-	-	TRBJ2-5	TGTGCCAGCAGTTACTCGGGGGGAGGAGAGACCCAGTACTTC	CASSYSGGGETQYF
TRBV5-1	-	-	TRBJ1-1	TGCGCCAGCAGCCCCTCGGCCCGGCGGACTGAAGCTTTCTTT	CASSPSARRTEAFF
TRBV10-2	-	-	TRBJ2-7	TGCGCCACCCGAATCGGCCCCTCCTACGAGCAGTACTTC	CATRIGPSYEQYF
TRBV20-1	-	-	TRBJ1-2	TGCAGTGGGAACAGTAACTATGGCTACACCTTC	CSGNSNYGYTF